The 4 T cell receptor beta chains listed next were all sequenced from one sample in a study of blood T cell repertoires in COVID-19. The method was immunoSEQ multiplex PCR; TCRdb's version includes in-frame clones alone and lacks a portion of them. Of roughly 190,000 clones listed, 82% are singletons. The sequencing sample was made of peripheral blood. These receptors were collected from an older woman with COVID-19, enrolled during active disease.

This chain links TRBV30 with TRBJ1-6; the D gene is possibly TRBD1 (6 bases). CDR1 GTSNPN and CDR2 SVGIG come from the germline V gene (reference sequence). The CDR3 has 14 residues. V lost 2 bases, J lost 4 bases, and 9 bases lay in between. The CDR3 bases are TGTGCCTGGAGTAGAGGACAGTATAATTCACCCCTCCACTTT. Amino acids: CAWSRGQYNSPLHF.

This clone was counted a few times. The CDR3 DNA reads TGTGCCAGCATGGGACAGAACACCGGGGAGCTGTTTTTT. Protein product: CASMGQNTGELFF. The rearrangement links TRBV9 to TRBJ2-2, with D possibly matching TRBD1 (6 bases). V dropped 6 bases and J dropped 1 base, with 7 bases sitting between them. CDR3 length: 13 amino acids. The germline V gene has CDR1 SGDLS and CDR2 YYNGEE.

The chain links TRBV13 to TRBJ2-7; 9 bases map to TRBD2. There are 13 residues in the CDR3. Trimming cost V 3 bases and J 5 bases; bases outside gene matches: 2. The germline V gene has CDR1 PRHDT and CDR2 FYEKMQ (reference sequence). CDR3 sequence (DNA): TGTGCCAGCAGCTTCAGGACTAGCGACGAGCAGTACTTC. Translated, it gives CASSFRTSDEQYF.

The chain has TRBV5-4 and TRBJ2-5; 7 bases are a match to TRBD2. There are 16 residues in the CDR3. CDR1 and CDR2 from the germline V gene are SGHNT and YYREEE (reference sequence). Unmatched junction bases numbered 13, after V lost 4 bases and J lost 4 bases. CDR3 nucleotides: TGTGCCAGCAGCCTTGCTGGAACGGGGGGATTAGAGACCCAGTACTTC. It yields the protein CASSLAGTGGLETQYF.